This T cell receptor (beta chain) is from a study of Graves' ophthalmopathy and Graves' hyperthyroidism. V was pared by 0 bases and J by 3 bases, with 3 bases of the junction left unmatched. The CDR3 contains 16 residues. Germline assignment: CDR1 SGHRS and CDR2 YFSETQ. A remark on this clonotype: Antigen: not known.

Findings and caveats of the study: As the model predicted ophthalmopathy progression, it achieved a sensitivity of 70% to 71% and a specificity of around 76%.

The authors amplified TCR beta CDR3 regions, and they did so from RNA transcripts for repertoire sequencing. RT-PCR was first run with HTBI primers, then multiplex PCR in a second round. TCRdb called the multiplex PCR reads again in MiXCR, with one record for every CDR3 protein. Seen here are hundreds of thousands of distinct CDR3 sequences, around 50% observed once, and the top ten hold approximately 51%. The source of this sequence is an adult man with Graves' ophthalmopathy. The genes are TRBV5-1 and TRBJ1-2; the match to TRBD1 covers 12 bases. Sequencing was performed on peripheral blood. The CDR3 DNA follows: TGCGCCAGCAGCTTGGTGGGGACAGGGGGCGACTATGGCTACACCTTC. Its translation is CASSLVGTGGDYGYTF. The full variable domain, rest sourced from reference TRBV5-1 and TRBJ1-2, is KAGVTQTPRYLIKTRGQQVTLSCSPISGHRSVSWYQQTPGQGLQFLFEYFSETQRNKGNFPGRFSGRQFSNSRSEMNVSTLELGDSALYLCASSLVGTGGDYGYTFGSGTRLTVV.